The source of this TCR beta chain is a study of blood T cell repertoires in COVID-19. Looking at the study overall: Researchers got acute and convalescent COVID-19 samples from the United States, Italy and Spain. PBMCs, B-cell-depleted T cells, or T cells provided the cDNA or gDNA that made up the material.

Germline values: CDR1 MDHEN, CDR2 SYDVKM. This CDR3 has 16 residues. J lost 1 base, V lost 6 bases, and 8 bases had no gene match. Authors' analysis steps: Cell counts per sample came from amplifying reference gene primers. Some clones are missing from TCRdb's copy, which holds only in-frame ones; the method was immunoSEQ multiplex PCR. Clone size and the V and J calls come from that table; the DNA yielded D and trimming. Of 200,000 or so clones listed, about nine tenths are singletons. The V call is TRBV28, the J call TRBJ2-3; the match to TRBD1 covers 9 bases. The specimen was peripheral blood. The source is a man in his 70s with active or convalescent COVID-19. The CDR3 reads CASRLRTGVRTDTQYF. CDR3 nucleotides: TGTGCCAGCAGACTCAGGACAGGGGTGCGCACAGATACGCAGTATTTT.